This record covers a single T cell receptor beta chain. The antigen is unknown. This nonspecific control used anti-CD3/anti-CD28 bead stimulation of CD4+ T cells. Sorting selected CD4+ T cells upregulating both CD40 ligand and CD69. The data originate from a study of persistence of HIV-infected CD4 T cells. The immunoSEQ assay was version 4, run in survey mode. Method: immunoSEQ multiplex PCR; TCRdb's copy keeps in-frame clones and lacks some. The sample consists of about 51,000 clones, just under 90% of them appearing once. This specimen was CD4+ T cells sorted from PBMCs after roughly 19-hour stimulation, taken from a patient who received antiretroviral therapy. The sequence was obtained from an adult woman with HIV who was CMV-seropositive.

The CDR3 region has the DNA TGTGCCAGCAGCTTAGTTCAGGGAGCAGAGACCCAGTACTTC. It is translated as CASSLVQGAETQYF. The chain links TRBV7-6 to TRBJ2-5, with D perhaps assigned TRBD1 or TRBD2 (5 bases each). V was cut by 1 base and J by 4 bases, with 10 bases left in between. The CDR3 runs to 14 residues. Germline V gene data show CDR1 as SGHVS and CDR2 as FNYEAQ. The variable domain in full, with the rest retrieved from reference TRBV7-6 and TRBJ2-5, is GAGVSQSPRYKVTKRGQDVALRCDPISGHVSLYWYRQALGQGPEFLTYFNYEAQQDKSGLPNDRFSAERPEGSISTLTIQRTEQRDSAMYRCASSLVQGAETQYFGPGTRLLVL.